These 12 T cell receptor beta chains were all obtained from the same sample, sequenced in a study of control samples from healthy donors and cancer patients. Assay used: immunoSEQ multiplex PCR; TCRdb lists only in-frame clones, some missing. Among roughly 130,000 clones listed, about 88% were seen once. Material: blood. The origin of the receptors is a man aged 50 to 60 in good health.

The genes are TRBV18 and TRBJ2-1; TRBD2 matches at 9 bases. The germline CDR1 and CDR2 sequences are KGHSH and LQKENI. The V gene end was trimmed by 0 bases and the J gene end by 7 bases; junction bases not matched to a gene: 10. This CDR3 region has 17 residues. CDR3 in DNA: TGTGCCAGCTCACCACCTGGGGCGGGGGGGCCTCAAAATGAGCAGTTCTTC. This sequence encodes CASSPPGAGGPQNEQFF.

This clone was recorded a few times. This rearrangement joins TRBV14 to TRBJ1-1; D not resolved. CDR1 and CDR2 from the germline V gene are SGHDN and FVKESK. The length of the CDR3 is 12 residues. V was cut by 4 bases and J by 5 bases, with 8 bases left in between. CDR3 DNA: TGTGCCAGCAGCCGGTCGGTGACTGAAGCTTTCTTT. Protein: CASSRSVTEAFF. Using reference TRBV14 and TRBJ1-1 for the parts outside the CDR3, the full variable domain is EAGVTQFPSHSVIEKGQTVTLRCDPISGHDNLYWYRRVMGKEIKFLLHFVKESKQDESGMPNNRFLAERTGGTYSTLKVQPAELEDSGVYFCASSRSVTEAFFGQGTRLTVV.

In this sample, this clone turned up once. This chain connects TRBV5-1 to TRBJ1-2, with D perhaps matching TRBD1 (5 bases). The V and J ends lost 5 bases and 5 bases respectively, with 16 bases between them. In germline, CDR1 is SGHRS, CDR2 YFSETQ. This CDR3 is 14 amino acids long. The CDR3 is CASRQGEGLYGYTF. DNA for the CDR3: TGCGCCAGCAGGCAGGGAGAGGGATTATATGGCTACACCTTC.

The genes are TRBV19 and TRBJ1-2; D remains unclear. The CDR3 spans 13 residues. Trimming shortened V by 7 bases and J by 3 bases, and 12 bases separated the two germline ends. CDR1 is LNHDA and CDR2 is SQIVND in the germline V gene (reference sequence). The chain's CDR3 is CASTTGPDYGYTF. The CDR3 DNA reads as TGTGCCAGTACTACCGGGCCGGACTATGGCTACACCTTC.

The chain employs TRBV6-5 and TRBJ2-3; D gene uncertain. The V end lost 6 bases, the J end lost 7 bases, and 17 bases lay between the germline ends. CDR1 MNHEY and CDR2 SVGAGI come from the germline V gene. The length of the CDR3 is 14 residues. For the CDR3, the DNA is TGTGCCAGCAGATCGGACCCCGCGCTAAATACGCAGTATTTT. Translated: CASRSDPALNTQYF.

This CDR3 is CAISDIRGMTGNTIYF. The CDR3 DNA reads as TGTGCCATCAGTGATATAAGGGGGATGACCGGAAACACCATATATTTT. V is TRBV10-3 and J is TRBJ1-3; TRBD1 is a possible D gene (6 bases). CDR3 length: 16 residues. The germline V gene encodes CDR1 ENHRY and CDR2 SYGVKD. Trimming took 3 bases from V and 4 from J, leaving 16 bases between them.

The chain recombines TRBV19 with TRBJ1-1; D is ambiguous. With 7 bases removed from V and 1 base from J, the gap between germline ends came to 10 bases. The CDR3 loop spans 13 amino acids. Germline V gene lookup returns CDR1 LNHDA and CDR2 SQIVND (reference sequence). CDR3: CASNDPENTEAFF. CDR3 in DNA: TGTGCCAGTAACGACCCAGAGAACACTGAAGCTTTCTTT. Full variable domain (outside the CDR3, taken from reference TRBV19 and TRBJ1-1): DGGITQSPKYLFRKEGQNVTLSCEQNLNHDAMYWYRQDPGQGLRLIYYSQIVNDFQKGDIAEGYSVSREKKESFPLTVTSAQKNPTAFYLCASNDPENTEAFFGQGTRLTVV.

The chain is built from TRBV2 and TRBJ1-6; no clear D gene. V dropped 5 bases and J dropped 1 base, with 9 bases sitting between them. Germline V lookup: CDR1 SNHLY, CDR2 FYNNEI. The length of the CDR3 is 15 residues. The CDR3 DNA follows: TGTGCCAGCAGTCTTCTGGGTTCCTATAATTCACCCCTCCACTTT. This gives the protein CASSLLGSYNSPLHF.

The genes are TRBV30 and TRBJ2-3; TRBD2 agrees at 10 bases. V lost 2 bases to trimming and J lost 1 base; unmatched junction nucleotides: 6. CDR3 length equals 16 residues. Looked up from germline, CDR1 is GTSNPN and CDR2 is SVGIG (reference sequence). CDR3 in DNA: TGTGCCTGGAGTTTAGCGGGGGGCTGGGGCACAGATACGCAGTATTTT. This sequence encodes CAWSLAGGWGTDTQYF.

V gene TRBV21-1 combines with J gene TRBJ1-6; TRBD1 reflects the table's D call only, with no check against the DNA. TRBV21-1 counts as a pseudogene. This CDR3 is built from 16 residues. In DNA form, the CDR3 reads TGTGCCAGCAGCAATACAGGGGGCGAGGATAATTCACCCCTCCACTTT. It codes for CASSNTGGEDNSPLHF.

V usage is TRBV7-3 and J usage is TRBJ1-1; D unresolved. Germline assignment: CDR1 SGHTA and CDR2 FQGTGA. This CDR3 is built from 13 residues. V was pared by 5 bases and J by 1 base, with 8 bases between. The CDR3 DNA sequence: TGTGCCAGCAGCCAGACAACGAACACTGAAGCTTTCTTT. Amino acid sequence: CASSQTTNTEAFF.

The V call is TRBV11-2, the J call TRBJ1-3, with TRBD1 matching 10 bases. The CDR3 covers 18 residues. The J segment lost 0 bases and the V segment lost 1 base, leaving 6 bases of the junction unmatched. Germline V gene lookup returns CDR1 SGHAT and CDR2 FQNNGV. CDR3 loop: CASSLVGQGILSGNTIYF. CDR3 nucleotide sequence: TGTGCCAGCAGCTTAGTGGGACAGGGGATCCTCTCTGGAAACACCATATATTTT.